This entry concerns a single T cell receptor beta chain. Its antigen is currently unknown. The data are from a study of cytomegalovirus exposure and HLA in healthy donors. This PCR relied on a set of 60 Vbeta primers and 13 Jbeta primers. Produced via immunoSEQ multiplex PCR; TCRdb's table is partial and in-frame only. The data show some 140,000 clones, 65% to 85% seen once. With 6 bases removed from V and 5 bases from J, the gap between germline ends came to 19 bases. Germline V gene lookup returns CDR1 MDHEN and CDR2 SYDVKM. This CDR3 is 15 amino acids long. Study results and caveats: Association of a missense DCLRE1C variant with TCR beta V- and J-gene trimming was reported in a later analysis.

The TCR sequence derives from a woman aged 40 to 55 in good health and CMV-seropositive. The V and J genes are TRBV28 and TRBJ2-5, with D possibly being TRBD2 (7 bases). Material for sequencing was PBMCs. Here the CDR3 DNA reads TGTGCCAGCAGCCCCCTCAAAGGGAGGGGGGAGACCCAGTACTTC. This sequence encodes CASSPLKGRGETQYF. Using reference TRBV28 and TRBJ2-5 for the parts outside the CDR3, the full variable domain is DVKVTQSSRYLVKRTGEKVFLECVQDMDHENMFWYRQDPGLGLRLIYFSYDVKMKEKGDIPEGYSVSREKKERFSLILESASTNQTSMYLCASSPLKGRGETQYFGPGTRLLVL.